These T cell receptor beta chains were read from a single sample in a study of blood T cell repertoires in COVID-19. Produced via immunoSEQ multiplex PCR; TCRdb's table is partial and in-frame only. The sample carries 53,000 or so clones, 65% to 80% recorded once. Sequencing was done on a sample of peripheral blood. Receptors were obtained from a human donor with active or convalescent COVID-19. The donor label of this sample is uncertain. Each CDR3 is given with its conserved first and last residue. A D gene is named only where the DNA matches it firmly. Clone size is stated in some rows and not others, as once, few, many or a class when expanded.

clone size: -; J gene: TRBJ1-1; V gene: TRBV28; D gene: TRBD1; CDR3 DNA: TGTGCCAGCAGTCTCAACAGGGGGCAGGAAGCTTTCTTT; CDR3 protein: CASSLNRGQEAFF
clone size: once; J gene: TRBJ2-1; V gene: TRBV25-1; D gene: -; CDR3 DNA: TGTGCCAGCAGTACGGGACAACTCTCCTACAATGAGCAGTTCTTC; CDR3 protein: CASSTGQLSYNEQFF
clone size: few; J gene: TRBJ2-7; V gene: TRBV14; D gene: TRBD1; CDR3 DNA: TGTGCCAGCAGCCAAGTTGGGGACAGGGCTTACTTC; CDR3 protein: CASSQVGDRAYF
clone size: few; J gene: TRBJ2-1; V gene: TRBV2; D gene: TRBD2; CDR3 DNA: TGTGCCAGCAGTCCCTTGGGGGGACTAGCCCTCTACAATGAGCAGTTCTTC; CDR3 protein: CASSPLGGLALYNEQFF
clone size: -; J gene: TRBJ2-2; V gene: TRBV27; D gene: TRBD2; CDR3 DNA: TGTGCCATCTCTGACCTTAGGCGGGAGGGGACCGGGGAGCTGTTTTTT; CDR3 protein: CAISDLRREGTGELFF
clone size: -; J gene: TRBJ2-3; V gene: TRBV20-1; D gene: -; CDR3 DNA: TGCAGTGCTAGTCCCACCCCGAGCCGCACCACAGATACGCAGTATTTT; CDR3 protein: CSASPTPSRTTDTQYF
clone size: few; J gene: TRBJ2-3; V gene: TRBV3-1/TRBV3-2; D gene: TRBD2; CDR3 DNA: TGTGCCAGTCGGGACTACAGCACAGATACGCAGTATTTT; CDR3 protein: CASRDYSTDTQYF
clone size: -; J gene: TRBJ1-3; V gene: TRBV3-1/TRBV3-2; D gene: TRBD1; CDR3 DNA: TGTGCCAGCAGAAAGGGGGCGGCGGACACCATATATTTT; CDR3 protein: CASRKGAADTIYF
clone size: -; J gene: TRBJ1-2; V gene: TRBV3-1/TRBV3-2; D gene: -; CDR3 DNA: TGTGCCAGCAGCCAAGGGGGAGGGGCAGGGAACTATGGCTACACCTTC; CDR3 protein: CASSQGGGAGNYGYTF
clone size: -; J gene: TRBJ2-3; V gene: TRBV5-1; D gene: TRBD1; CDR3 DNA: TGCGCCAGCAGCTTCGGGGACAGAGACACAGATACGCAGTATTTT; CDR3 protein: CASSFGDRDTDTQYF
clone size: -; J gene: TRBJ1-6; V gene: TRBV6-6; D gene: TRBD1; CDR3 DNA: TGTGCCAGCAGTTACTCGACGGGGACAGGGTGGCCACCCCTCCACTTT; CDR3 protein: CASSYSTGTGWPPLHF